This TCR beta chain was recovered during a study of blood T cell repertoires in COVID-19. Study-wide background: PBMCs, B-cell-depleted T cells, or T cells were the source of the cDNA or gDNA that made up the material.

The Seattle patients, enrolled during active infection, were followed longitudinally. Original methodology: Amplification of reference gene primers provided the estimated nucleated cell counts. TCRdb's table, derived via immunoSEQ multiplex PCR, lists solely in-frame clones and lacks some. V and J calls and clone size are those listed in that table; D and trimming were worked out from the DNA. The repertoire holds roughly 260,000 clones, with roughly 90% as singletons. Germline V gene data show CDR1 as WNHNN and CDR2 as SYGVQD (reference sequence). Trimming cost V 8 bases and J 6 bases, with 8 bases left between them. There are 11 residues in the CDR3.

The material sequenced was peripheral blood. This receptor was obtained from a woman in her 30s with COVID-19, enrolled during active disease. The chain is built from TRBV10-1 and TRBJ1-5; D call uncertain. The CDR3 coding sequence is TGCGCCAGCCCGAGTTGTCAGCCCCAGCATTTT. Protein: CASPSCQPQHF.